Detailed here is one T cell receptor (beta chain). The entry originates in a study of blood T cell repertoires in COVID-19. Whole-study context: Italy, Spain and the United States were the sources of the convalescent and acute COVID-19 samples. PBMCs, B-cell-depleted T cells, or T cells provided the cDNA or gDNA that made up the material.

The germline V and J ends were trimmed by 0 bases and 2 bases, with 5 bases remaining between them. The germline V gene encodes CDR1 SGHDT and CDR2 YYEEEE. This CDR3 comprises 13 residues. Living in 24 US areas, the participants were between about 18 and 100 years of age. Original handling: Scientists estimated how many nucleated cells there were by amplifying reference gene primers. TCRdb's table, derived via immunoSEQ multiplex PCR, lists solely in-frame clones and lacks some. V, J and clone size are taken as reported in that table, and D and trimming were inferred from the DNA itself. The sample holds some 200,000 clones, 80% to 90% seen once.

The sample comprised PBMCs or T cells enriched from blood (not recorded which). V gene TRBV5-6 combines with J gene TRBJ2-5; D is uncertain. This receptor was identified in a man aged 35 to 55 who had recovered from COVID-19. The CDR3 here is CASSLDSQETQYF. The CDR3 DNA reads TGTGCCAGCAGCTTGGACAGTCAAGAGACCCAGTACTTC.